This T cell receptor beta chain was profiled in a study of vaccination and CD4 T cells after COVID-19. Turning to the study itself: Controls used CEFX viral epitopes (positive), HIV-1 Nef peptides (negative), or no peptide.

Findings and limits, study-wide: There was no significant change from approximately 21 to 38 median reactive clonotypes.

Treatment reported: roughly nine-day PBMC culture with coronavirus spike peptide pools or control peptides (ViraFEST assay). Each well received two million PBMCs, cultured with around 10 IU/ml IL-2 and 10 ug/ml peptide pools. Cultured CD4+ T cell DNA underwent sequencing with the Oncomine TCR Beta short-read assay. Once CD4+ T cells had been cultured, genomic DNA was extracted from them. MiXCR, applied by TCRdb to the PCR reads, yields one record per CDR3 protein. The table lists roughly 2,000 distinct CDR3 sequences, roughly 54% of them singletons. Details on this clonotype: Its antigen is as yet unknown.

Germline V CDR1 and CDR2: GTSNPN, SVGIG (reference sequence). This CDR3 comprises 16 residues. The trim removed 5 bases at V and 4 bases at J, leaving 13 bases unmatched. The TCR originated in a human donor who had recovered from COVID-19. The chain is built from TRBV30 and TRBJ2-3; 9 bases align to TRBD2. The sequences come from CD4+ T cells from blood, cultured in vitro, collected after SARS-CoV-2 vaccination. CDR3 amino acids: CAWGPGVAGGPDTQYF. The CDR3 nucleotides read TGTGCCTGGGGCCCTGGGGTTGCGGGGGGGCCAGATACGCAGTATTTT.